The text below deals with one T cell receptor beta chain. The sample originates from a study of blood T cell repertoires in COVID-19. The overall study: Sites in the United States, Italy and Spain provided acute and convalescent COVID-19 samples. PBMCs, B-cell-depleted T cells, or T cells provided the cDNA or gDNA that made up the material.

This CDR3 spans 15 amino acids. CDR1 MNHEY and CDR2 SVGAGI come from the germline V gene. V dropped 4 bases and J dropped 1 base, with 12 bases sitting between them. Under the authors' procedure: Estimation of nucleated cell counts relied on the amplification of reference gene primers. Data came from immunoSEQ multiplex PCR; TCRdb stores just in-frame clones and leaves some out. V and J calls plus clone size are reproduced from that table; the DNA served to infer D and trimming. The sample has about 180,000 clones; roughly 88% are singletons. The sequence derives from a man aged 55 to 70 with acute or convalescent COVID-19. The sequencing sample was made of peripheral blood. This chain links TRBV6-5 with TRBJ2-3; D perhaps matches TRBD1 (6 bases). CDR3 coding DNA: TGTGCCAGCAGTTCCGTGGGGGCCCGCACAGATACGCAGTATTTT. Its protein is CASSSVGARTDTQYF.